Listed here is a single T cell receptor beta chain. The antigen remains undetermined. The CDR3 is made up of 15 amino acids. Germline lookup yields CDR1 SEHNR and CDR2 FQNEAQ (reference sequence). The V end lost 6 bases, the J end lost 3 bases, and 14 bases lay between the germline ends. Only healthy Caucasians were included as donors. This specimen comes from a study of identical twins. Study-wide results and limits: The abundant beta clonotypes from cord blood had fewer insertions, and memory repertoires had none of this.

Each CDR3 protein gets one entry after TCRdb re-called the 5' RACE reads with MiXCR. The sample includes 420,000 or so distinct CDR3 sequences, around 20% seen only once; the top ten take 9.5% to 15%. The sequenced sample consisted of naive T cells sorted from blood. This clonotype was sampled from a man aged 50 to 59 in good health. This chain links TRBV7-9 with TRBJ1-4; D is possibly TRBD1 (6 bases). CDR3 sequence: CASRAGGAANEKLFF. CDR3 DNA: TGTGCCAGCAGGGCCGGGGGCGCGGCTAATGAAAAACTGTTTTTT.